The 13 T cell receptor beta chains in this list originate from one sample, sequenced in a study of shared clonotypes between healthy human individuals. Here immunoSEQ multiplex PCR was the method, and the copy in TCRdb shows in-frame clones only, minus some. The repertoire includes some 2,000,000 clones, roughly 95% of them detected once, and 0.1% to 0.15% sits in the top ten. Sequenced material: naive CD4+ T cells sorted from blood. As to subset: CD45RA+ positively selected. The receptors here all came from a young man in good health.

V and J are TRBV5-1 and TRBJ1-1; D not resolved. This CDR3 is 15 amino acids long. The germline V gene encodes CDR1 SGHRS and CDR2 YFSETQ. The V gene lost 4 bases and the J gene lost 1 base, with 14 bases spanning the gap. CDR3 in amino acids: CASSPRELSNTEAFF. The CDR3, as DNA: TGCGCCAGCAGCCCTCGGGAACTATCGAACACTGAAGCTTTCTTT.

In regard to this clone: Other DNA sequences of this sample code for an identical CDR3. In DNA form, the CDR3 reads TGTGCCAGCAGCGAGAGGACAGGGCGAGGCTACACCTTC. This codes for CASSERTGRGYTF. The chain links TRBV9 to TRBJ1-2; TRBD1 agrees at 8 bases. J was trimmed by 8 bases and V by 3 bases; bases with no gene match: 6. Germline CDR1 and CDR2: SGDLS and YYNGEE. This CDR3 spans 13 amino acids.

The V gene is TRBV9, the J gene TRBJ1-1; tentative D call: TRBD1 (6 bases). Germline CDR1 reads SGDLS; CDR2 reads YYNGEE. Trimming shortened V by 0 bases and J by 1 base, and 13 bases separated the two germline ends. The CDR3 contains 16 residues. In DNA form, the CDR3 reads TGTGCCAGCAGCGTAGCGGGCTTACAGGGGAACACTGAAGCTTTCTTT. It specifies CASSVAGLQGNTEAFF. The complete variable domain, with remaining parts taken from reference TRBV9 and TRBJ1-1, reads DSGVTQTPKHLITATGQRVTLRCSPRSGDLSVYWYQQSLDQGLQFLIQYYNGEERAKGNILERFSAQQFPDLHSELNLSSLELGDSALYFCASSVAGLQGNTEAFFGQGTRLTVV.

The rearrangement links TRBV2 to TRBJ2-2; 13 nucleotides agree with TRBD2. CDR1 and CDR2 from the germline V gene are SNHLY and FYNNEI. Unmatched junction bases numbered 7, after V lost 6 bases and J lost 15 bases. The CDR3 runs to 13 residues. The CDR3 DNA reads TGTGCCAGCAGGCTGGGACTAGCGGGAAAGTTGTTTTTT. Its protein product is CASRLGLAGKLFF. Together with reference TRBV2 and TRBJ2-2, the CDR3 gives the full variable domain: EPEVTQTPSHQVTQMGQEVILRCVPISNHLYFYWYRQILGQKVEFLVSFYNNEISEKSEIFDDQFSVERPDGSNFTLKIRSTKLEDSAMYFCASRLGLAGKLFFGEGSRLTVL.

V usage is TRBV7-2 and J usage is TRBJ1-2; tentatively, D is TRBD1 (5 bases). Trimming took off 1 base at V and 4 bases at J, with 13 bases between the two ends. This CDR3 is 15 amino acids long. Germline V gene sequence: CDR1 SGHTA, CDR2 FQGNSA. CDR3 nucleotides: TGTGCCAGCAGCTTAGAAGGGGACCGATTCTATGGCTACACCTTC. It specifies CASSLEGDRFYGYTF.

The J gene is TRBJ2-7, the V gene TRBV19; possibly TRBD2 for D (6 bases). There are 15 residues in the CDR3. Germline V lookup: CDR1 LNHDA, CDR2 SQIVND (reference sequence). V was clipped by 2 bases and J by 4 bases, with 15 bases between them. Here the CDR3 reads CASSITNPRGYEQYF. Here the CDR3 DNA reads TGTGCCAGTAGTATAACGAACCCGCGGGGATACGAGCAGTACTTC.

This clone was found once. A much larger clone differs by one base, so this may be a read error. The chain combines TRBV5-1 with TRBJ1-1; tentative D call: TRBD1 (6 bases). Germline V CDR1 and CDR2: SGHRS, YFSETQ. V was clipped by 2 bases and J by 6 bases, with 8 bases between them. The length of the CDR3 is 12 residues. CDR3 sequence: CASSLQGAEAFF. The CDR3 nucleotides read TGCGCCAGCAGCTTACAGGGCGCTGAAGCTTTCTTT.

A few counts support this clone. The rearrangement joins TRBV28 to TRBJ2-2; D remains unclear. CDR1 and CDR2 (germline): MDHEN, SYDVKM. The CDR3 extends over 13 amino acids. V dropped 6 bases and J dropped 8 bases, with 13 bases sitting between them. CDR3 DNA sequence: TGTGCCAGCAGAGGCCCTTCCCAAGGGGAGCTGTTTTTT. It yields the protein CASRGPSQGELFF.

This chain links TRBV25-1 with TRBJ2-1; 8 bases align to TRBD1. CDR3 length: 16 residues. CDR1 and CDR2 (germline): MGHDK, SYGVNS. V dropped 4 bases and J dropped 0; count of bases not matched to a gene: 5. CDR3 loop: CASSGQGPRSYNEQFF. The CDR3 bases are TGTGCCAGCAGTGGACAGGGGCCTCGCTCCTACAATGAGCAGTTCTTC. Together with reference TRBV25-1 and TRBJ2-1, the CDR3 gives the full variable domain: EADIYQTPRYLVIGTGKKITLECSQTMGHDKMYWYQQDPGMELHLIHYSYGVNSTEKGDLSSESTVSRIRTEHFPLTLESARPSHTSQYLCASSGQGPRSYNEQFFGPGTRLTVL.

This chain links TRBV4-3 with TRBJ2-2, with a weak D call TRBD1 (6 bases). CDR3 length: 16 amino acids. Deletions cut 1 base from V and 5 bases from J, with 14 bases between. Germline V gene sequence: CDR1 LGHNA, CDR2 YSLEER. The CDR3 coding sequence is TGCGCCAGCAGCCAAGGTGTAGGGGGTGGGACCGGGGAGCTGTTTTTT. This gives the protein CASSQGVGGGTGELFF.

The V and J genes are TRBV5-1 and TRBJ1-6; D ambiguous. In germline, CDR1 is SGHRS, CDR2 YFSETQ. Trimming left V 3 bases short and J 9 bases short, with 13 bases between. The CDR3 spans 14 residues. CDR3: CASSSGYGSSPLHF. CDR3 DNA sequence: TGCGCCAGCAGCTCGGGGTACGGGAGTTCACCCCTCCACTTT.

The gene calls are TRBV5-1 and TRBJ2-5; 10 positions match TRBD1. The V gene end was trimmed by 7 bases and the J gene end by 4 bases; junction bases not matched to a gene: 4. The CDR3 is 13 residues long. Per the germline V gene, CDR1 is SGHRS and CDR2 is YFSETQ. The CDR3 DNA follows: TGCGCCAGCTCGACAGGGGGCCTAGAGACCCAGTACTTC. Residues: CASSTGGLETQYF.

The J gene is TRBJ1-2, the V gene TRBV7-6; no clear D gene. The CDR3 has 13 residues. The germline V gene encodes CDR1 SGHVS and CDR2 FNYEAQ. V was shortened by 1 base and J by 3 bases, with 6 bases between the two germline ends. Here the CDR3 DNA reads TGTGCCAGCAGCTTAGGCAGGCACTATGGCTACACCTTC. Protein sequence: CASSLGRHYGYTF.